The 30 T cell receptor beta chains given below trace back to one sample, sequenced in a study of T cell repertoires in cytomegalovirus infection. Which antigens these TCRs recognize remains unknown. TCRdb reprocessed the reads via MiXCR and lists one record per CDR3 protein. Of about 920,000 distinct CDR3 sequences in the sample, approximately 31% are singletons; the top ten hold under 15%. This sample comprised cultured CD8+ T cells from PBMCs, obtained from culture after CMV antigen stimulation. Receptors were obtained from a human donor in good health (CMV status not recorded). Some clones in this sample may be carry-over from other donors' samples.

This clonotype has a handful of counts. The genes are TRBV4-3 and TRBJ1-2; weak D call: TRBD1 (5 bases). The ends were cut back, 0 bases at V and 6 bases at J, with 20 bases in the middle. There are 17 residues in the CDR3. Germline CDR1 is LGHNA and CDR2 is YSLEER. Written as DNA, the CDR3 is TGCGCCAGCAGCCAAGATCGAGGGGAGGGGTACCCTCATGGCTACACCTTC. It codes for CASSQDRGEGYPHGYTF.

This clonotype was recorded at least ten times. The chain links TRBV7-2 to TRBJ2-5, with D possibly being TRBD2 (6 bases). The CDR3 spans 16 residues. In germline, CDR1 is SGHTA, CDR2 FQGNSA. The V and J ends lost 2 bases and 0 bases respectively, with 13 bases between them. Here the CDR3 DNA reads TGTGCCAGCAGCTTAAGGGCGGGGAATTACCAAGAGACCCAGTACTTC. Protein: CASSLRAGNYQETQYF.

This clonotype has only a few counts. The chain uses TRBV27 and TRBJ2-7, with 8 bases matching TRBD1. CDR3 size: 14 residues. V lost 5 bases to trimming and J lost 3 bases; unmatched junction nucleotides: 6. The germline gives CDR1 MNHEY, CDR2 SMNVEV (reference sequence). CDR3 amino acids: CASSPRTGNYEQYV. Here the CDR3 DNA reads TGTGCCAGCAGTCCACGGACAGGGAACTACGAGCAGTACGTC.

This clonotype was observed a few times. V gene TRBV25-1 combines with J gene TRBJ1-3, with no clear D. The V end was cut by 0 bases, the J end by 8 bases, with 23 bases between. Per germline, CDR1 MGHDK and CDR2 SYGVNS. The CDR3 is 18 amino acids. In nucleotides, the CDR3 is TGTGCCAGCAGTGAATATATGGCAGGTCTTAGTGAGGATGACACCATATATTTT. It translates to CASSEYMAGLSEDDTIYF.

This clonotype has a single count. The V call is TRBV28, the J call TRBJ1-1; no reliable D call. Germline V gene data show CDR1 as MDHEN and CDR2 as SYDVKM. CDR3 length: 11 amino acids. Trimming shortened V by 3 bases and J by 10 bases, and 9 bases separated the two germline ends. CDR3: CASSLASTAFF. Here the CDR3 DNA reads TGTGCCAGCAGTTTGGCCAGCACAGCTTTCTTT. Using reference TRBV28 and TRBJ1-1 for the parts outside the CDR3, the full variable domain is DVKVTQSSRYLVKRTGEKVFLECVQDMDHENMFWYRQDPGLGLRLIYFSYDVKMKEKGDIPEGYSVSREKKERFSLILESASTNQTSMYLCASSLASTAFFGQGTRLTVV.

In this sample, this clonotype turned up a few times. The chain recombines TRBV27 with TRBJ1-2, with D possibly TRBD1 on 5 matching bases. Germline V gene lookup returns CDR1 MNHEY and CDR2 SMNVEV (reference sequence). Trimming cost V 8 bases and J 5 bases, with 15 bases left between them. The CDR3 sequence is 13 residues long. The CDR3 sequence: CASPRGRRYGYTF. As DNA, the CDR3 is TGTGCCAGCCCCCGGGGCAGGCGATATGGCTACACCTTC.

The table lists this clonotype with a few counts. The chain carries TRBV12-5 and TRBJ1-5; D is possibly TRBD1 (6 bases). The CDR3 covers 19 residues. Germline CDR1 reads LGHNT; CDR2 reads FRNRAP. Trimming left V 4 bases short and J 4 bases short, with 26 bases between. CDR3 coding DNA: TGTGCTAGTGGTTGGACTCAGGACAAGAAACAGGGCGGGAATCAGCCCCAGCATTTT. Its translation: CASGWTQDKKQGGNQPQHF.

J is TRBJ1-2 and V is TRBV15, with D perhaps TRBD1 (5 bases). Germline loops: CDR1 LNHNV, CDR2 YYDKDF (reference sequence). The CDR3 extends over 15 amino acids. V lost 0 bases, J lost 11 bases, and 19 bases lay in between. The CDR3 region is CATSRDRGRIGGYTF. In nucleotides, the CDR3 is TGTGCCACCAGCAGAGATAGGGGCCGTATAGGCGGATACACCTTC.

V is TRBV6-4 and J is TRBJ1-1; 7 nucleotides match TRBD1. The V segment lost 3 bases and the J segment 0 bases; nucleotides outside the gene matches: 7. Germline V gives CDR1 MRHNA, CDR2 SNTAGT. CDR3 length: 16 amino acids. The CDR3 spells CASSERDSKLNTEAFF. CDR3 DNA: TGTGCCAGCAGTGAACGGGACAGCAAATTGAACACTGAAGCTTTCTTT.

V gene TRBV14 combines with J gene TRBJ2-7; D remains ambiguous. V gave up 0 bases and J gave up 4 bases, with 4 bases separating them. CDR1 and CDR2 (germline): SGHDN, FVKESK. The length of the CDR3 is 12 residues. The CDR3 region is CASSQDEYEQYV. CDR3 DNA: TGTGCCAGCAGCCAAGATGAATACGAGCAGTACGTC.

This rearrangement joins TRBV27 to TRBJ2-5, with TRBD2 identical over 9 bases. Germline CDR1 is MNHEY and CDR2 is SMNVEV (reference sequence). The length of the CDR3 is 15 residues. The junction had 10 bases not matched to a gene; V was cut back by 7 bases and J by 4 bases. The CDR3 DNA reads TGTGCCAGCAAGTCCCTTAGCGGGAGAGGAGAGACCCAGTACTTC. Translated: CASKSLSGRGETQYF.

The V and J genes are TRBV28 and TRBJ1-4; TRBD1 agrees at 8 bases. J lost 7 bases, V lost 3 bases, and 10 bases had no gene match. The CDR3 spans 16 residues. Germline CDR1 is MDHEN and CDR2 is SYDVKM. DNA of the CDR3: TGTGCCAGCAGTTTTTACCAGGGGGCGGGGAGTGAAAAACTGTTTTTT. It is translated as CASSFYQGAGSEKLFF. Full variable domain (remainder filled in from reference TRBV28 and TRBJ1-4): DVKVTQSSRYLVKRTGEKVFLECVQDMDHENMFWYRQDPGLGLRLIYFSYDVKMKEKGDIPEGYSVSREKKERFSLILESASTNQTSMYLCASSFYQGAGSEKLFFGSGTQLSVL.

This clonotype occurred a few times. The rearrangement uses TRBV23-1 and TRBJ2-1; 7 bases line up with TRBD2. TRBV23-1 belongs to the ORF category, with a function that is uncertain. V shed 2 bases and J 8 bases; nucleotides not matched to a gene: 3. This CDR3 is built from 13 residues. CDR3 sequence reads: CASSQMGGDEQFF. CDR3 sequence (DNA): TGCGCCAGCAGTCAAATGGGGGGGGATGAGCAGTTCTTC.

This clonotype was found a few times. The V call is TRBV5-4, the J call TRBJ2-2, with D perhaps TRBD1 or TRBD2 (6 bases each). Between the trimmed V and J ends, which lost 5 bases and 0 bases, there was a span of 8 bases. The CDR3 has 14 amino acids. The germline V gene encodes CDR1 SGHNT and CDR2 YYREEE (reference sequence). The CDR3 reads CASRRGANTGELFF. The CDR3 DNA is TGTGCCAGCAGAAGGGGGGCGAACACCGGGGAGCTGTTTTTT.

The rearrangement joins TRBV2 to TRBJ2-1; D gene uncertain. Trimming removed 1 base from V and 8 bases from J, with 18 bases in between. The CDR3 length is 16 residues. Germline lookup yields CDR1 SNHLY and CDR2 FYNNEI. The CDR3 reads CASSEVRKRSADEQFF. The CDR3 bases are TGTGCCAGCAGTGAAGTCAGGAAGCGCTCTGCGGATGAGCAGTTCTTC.

The chain employs TRBV18 and TRBJ2-3; possible D gene TRBD2, 7 bases. The CDR3 is 16 residues long. CDR1 is KGHSH, CDR2 LQKENI, per germline. V was pared by 2 bases and J by 6 bases, with 18 bases between. This chain's CDR3 is CASSPAGAPLGDTQYF. Here the CDR3 DNA reads TGTGCCAGCTCACCAGCGGGGGCACCTTTAGGCGATACGCAGTATTTT.

This clonotype was counted once. This chain joins TRBV2 and TRBJ1-5; tentative D call: TRBD1 (5 bases). The length of the CDR3 is 14 residues. Deletions cut 1 base from V and 9 bases from J, with 13 bases between. CDR1 and CDR2 from the germline V gene are SNHLY and FYNNEI. The CDR3 DNA sequence: TGTGCCAGCAGTGAAGATCCGGGACTGGGGCCCCAGCATTTT. Translating it yields CASSEDPGLGPQHF.

The chain uses TRBV25-1 and TRBJ1-3, with 12 nucleotides matching TRBD1. Germline CDR1 reads MGHDK; CDR2 reads SYGVNS. The CDR3 length is 17 residues. Germline trimming cut 2 bases from V and 4 bases from J; bases unmatched to any gene: 6. CDR3 amino acids: CASSEEGQGAKGNTIYF. CDR3 sequence (DNA): TGTGCCAGCAGTGAAGAGGGACAGGGGGCGAAAGGAAACACCATATATTTT.

This clonotype has just a few counts. The chain uses TRBV27 and TRBJ1-5, with D possibly TRBD1 on 5 matching bases. Germline V CDR1 and CDR2: MNHEY, SMNVEV (reference sequence). Trimming shortened V by 3 bases and J by 5 bases, and 11 bases separated the two germline ends. The CDR3 runs to 14 residues. In DNA, the CDR3 is TGTGCCAGCAGTTTGGCTAGAGGGGATCAGCCCCAGCATTTT. Protein sequence: CASSLARGDQPQHF.

Comment on this clonotype: One end of the junction fails to match germline, which may point to a read error. The chain uses TRBV7-6 and TRBJ2-3, with 9 positions matching TRBD1. CDR1 is SGHVS and CDR2 is FNYEAQ in the germline V gene. This CDR3 contains 15 residues. CDR3 DNA sequence: TGTGTCAGCAGCCCCCGGGACAGGGATCTGAATACGCAGTATTTT. This translates into CVSSPRDRDLNTQYF.

About this clonotype itself: An end of the junction differs from the germline gene, which may be a read error. The chain joins TRBV7-9 to TRBJ1-1, with TRBD1 matching 7 bases. The CDR3 contains 14 residues. Germline CDR1 and CDR2: SEHNR and FQNEAQ (reference sequence). The CDR3: CASRLVSGTAEAFF. The DNA of the CDR3 is TGTGCCAGCAGATTAGTGTCCGGGACAGCTGAAGCTTTCTTT.

This clonotype was observed a single time. V is TRBV4-2 and J is TRBJ2-3; TRBD1 might be the D (7 bases). Trimming shortened V by 6 bases and J by 4 bases, and 17 bases separated the two germline ends. From germline, CDR1 is LGHNA and CDR2 YNFKEQ. This CDR3 spans 15 amino acids. CDR3 sequence reads: CASRSSQGRSDTQYF. As DNA, the CDR3 is TGTGCCAGCAGGTCGTCACAGGGGAGGTCAGATACGCAGTATTTT.

The table lists this clonotype with many counts. The chain employs TRBV14 and TRBJ1-4; D is ambiguous. CDR1 and CDR2 (germline): SGHDN, FVKESK. This CDR3 comprises 11 residues. Trimming removed 4 bases at V and 11 bases at J, with 8 bases between. The CDR3 sequence is CASSRMWKLFF. The DNA for the CDR3 is TGTGCCAGCAGCCGGATGTGGAAACTGTTTTTT.

The chain recombines TRBV19 with TRBJ2-7; the D is unclear. Between the trimmed V and J ends, which lost 0 bases and 6 bases, there was a span of 9 bases. The CDR3 runs to 13 residues. CDR1 is LNHDA and CDR2 is SQIVND in the germline V gene (reference sequence). CDR3 residues: CASSIERSREQYF. The DNA of the CDR3 is TGTGCCAGTAGTATAGAGCGATCTCGCGAGCAGTACTTC.

This clonotype was recorded a few times. This chain links TRBV13 with TRBJ2-5; 10 positions agree with TRBD1. With 5 bases clipped from V and 5 bases from J, the junction kept 5 bases outside the gene matches. CDR1 and CDR2 (germline): PRHDT, FYEKMQ (reference sequence). There are 14 residues in the CDR3. CDR3 in amino acids: CASSETGGGETQYF. DNA for the CDR3: TGTGCCAGCAGCGAGACAGGGGGCGGGGAGACCCAGTACTTC.

This clonotype was recorded a few times. The chain couples TRBV9 to TRBJ2-4, with TRBD2 matching 13 bases. Germline CDR1 and CDR2: SGDLS and YYNGEE. With 0 bases clipped from V and 9 bases from J, the junction kept 9 bases outside the gene matches. This CDR3 is built from 17 residues. The CDR3 sequence: CASSVGGLAGAGGIQYF. CDR3 DNA: TGTGCCAGCAGCGTAGGCGGACTAGCGGGGGCCGGGGGCATTCAGTACTTC.

V usage is TRBV2 and J usage is TRBJ1-1; possible D gene TRBD1, 5 bases. The CDR3 loop spans 14 amino acids. CDR1 is SNHLY, CDR2 FYNNEI, per germline. V was shortened by 4 bases and J by 5 bases, with 14 bases between the two germline ends. The CDR3 sequence: CASSAPAGGTEAFF. The CDR3 DNA follows: TGTGCCAGCAGTGCCCCCGCGGGGGGTACTGAAGCTTTCTTT.

With regard to this clonotype: One junction end does not reproduce the germline sequence, and a read error may be involved. V usage is TRBV4-1 and J usage is TRBJ1-5; D ambiguous. The CDR3 length is 14 residues. CDR1 is MGHRA and CDR2 is YSYEKL in the germline V gene. In DNA form, the CDR3 reads TGTGCCAGCAGCCAAGAAACCGAAGATAAGCCCCAGCATTTT. Protein product: CASSQETEDKPQHF.

This clonotype was recorded at least ten times. V gene TRBV7-2 combines with J gene TRBJ2-7; D not resolved. This CDR3 contains 13 residues. The V end lost 2 bases, the J end lost 6 bases, and 11 bases lay between the germline ends. The germline CDR1 and CDR2 sequences are SGHTA and FQGNSA. The CDR3 region is CASSLQGAGEQYV. CDR3 DNA: TGTGCCAGCAGCTTACAAGGCGCAGGCGAGCAGTACGTC.

Concerning this clonotype itself: An end of the junction does not agree with germline; a read error may underlie this. The genes are TRBV7-6 and TRBJ2-2; the D gene is possibly TRBD1 (6 bases). Germline assignment: CDR1 SGHVS and CDR2 FNYEAQ. This CDR3 spans 15 amino acids. CDR3 in amino acids: CANSVTGPNTGELFF. The CDR3 bases are TGTGCCAACAGCGTGACAGGACCGAACACCGGGGAGCTGTTTTTT. The complete variable domain, with remaining parts taken from reference TRBV7-6 and TRBJ2-2, reads GAGVSQSPRYKVTKRGQDVALRCDPISGHVSLYWYRQALGQGPEFLTYFNYEAQQDKSGLPNDRFSAERPEGSISTLTIQRTEQRDSAMYRCANSVTGPNTGELFFGEGSRLTVL.